This paragraph reports one TCR beta chain. The antigen is undetermined. A library of TCRbeta sequences, prepared with unique molecular identifiers, was generated. A single record per CDR3 protein comes from TCRdb applying MiXCR to the PCR reads. The repertoire holds a few hundred thousand distinct CDR3 sequences, with about 7.3% as singletons. The data stem from a study of T-cell reconstitution after alpha-beta-depleted transplantation in children. Findings of the study overall: Several patients had high TCRbeta diversity at day 60; it came from surviving recipient T cells and thymic progenitors. The authors attributed T-cell counts and diversity one year after transplant mostly to newly produced T cells. Several hundred expanded graft clones reportedly supplied alpha-beta T cells about two months after transplant.

Looked up from germline, CDR1 is SGHRS and CDR2 is YFSETQ. The CDR3 loop spans 14 amino acids. After removal of 4 bases from V and 6 bases from J, the junction contained 7 bases not matched to a gene. The sample in question was peripheral blood, obtained 360 days after TCRalphabeta/CD19-depleted stem cell transplant. This chain links TRBV5-1 with TRBJ1-1, with 9 bases fitting TRBD1. The source of this sequence is a female patient under 10 years old who had a stem cell transplant for Fanconi anemia, so the T cells may come from the graft donor. As DNA, the CDR3 is TGCGCCAGCAGCCAGGGACAGGGATGGGCTGAAGCTTTCTTT. This sequence encodes CASSQGQGWAEAFF.